These 32 T cell receptor beta chains share one sample of origin, sequenced in a study of identical twins. TCRdb called the 5' RACE reads again in MiXCR, with one record for every CDR3 protein. The table includes 1.5 million or so distinct CDR3 sequences, around 33% detected once. Input material: cord blood. These TCRs come from a newborn girl in good health.

The genes are TRBV3-1 and TRBJ2-3; possibly TRBD2 for D (5 bases). V gave up 2 bases and J gave up 1 base, with 10 bases separating them. There are 15 residues in the CDR3. Germline V CDR1 and CDR2: LGHDT, YNNKEL (reference sequence). In DNA, the CDR3 is TGTGCCAGCAGCCAACCGGGAATGGGCACAGATACGCAGTATTTT. Amino acid sequence: CASSQPGMGTDTQYF.

This chain connects TRBV24-1 to TRBJ1-4; 10 bases are shared with TRBD1. The J segment lost 3 bases and the V segment lost 4 bases, leaving 7 bases of the junction unmatched. The CDR3 is 17 amino acids. The germline CDR1 and CDR2 sequences are KGHDR and SFDVKD. The CDR3 nucleotides are TGTGCCACCAGTGACCCCCGGACAGGGGGTTCTAATGAAAAACTGTTTTTT. It specifies CATSDPRTGGSNEKLFF.

This sequence joins TRBV20-1 and TRBJ1-4; D gene uncertain. The CDR3 is 13 residues long. Between the trimmed V and J ends, which lost 4 bases and 4 bases, there was a span of 10 bases. Germline-derived CDR1 and CDR2 are DFQATT and SNEGSKA (reference sequence). This CDR3 is CSAKAENNEKLFF. CDR3 nucleotide sequence: TGCAGTGCTAAGGCAGAGAATAATGAAAAACTGTTTTTT.

About this clonotype: The junction departs from the called germline gene at one end, perhaps through a read error. The chain links TRBV28 to TRBJ2-5; perhaps TRBD1 as D (6 bases). CDR3 length: 13 residues. Per germline, CDR1 MDHEN and CDR2 SYDVKM. CDR3 sequence reads: CASKGDTQETRYF. The CDR3, as DNA: TGTGCCAGCAAGGGGGACACTCAAGAGACCCGGTACTTC. Using reference TRBV28 and TRBJ2-5 for the parts outside the CDR3, the full variable domain is DVKVTQSSRYLVKRTGEKVFLECVQDMDHENMFWYRQDPGLGLRLIYFSYDVKMKEKGDIPEGYSVSREKKERFSLILESASTNQTSMYLCASKGDTQETRYFGPGTRLLVL.

This clonotype was seen many times. The V call is TRBV20-1, the J call TRBJ1-2; no clear D. The V end lost 2 bases, the J end lost 3 bases, and 4 bases lay between the germline ends. This CDR3 is built from 11 residues. Germline-derived CDR1 and CDR2 are DFQATT and SNEGSKA (reference sequence). The CDR3 sequence: CSARRDYGYTF. The CDR3 DNA reads as TGCAGTGCTAGACGGGACTATGGCTACACCTTC.

In its sample, this clonotype was seen a few times. The chain recombines TRBV12-3 or TRBV12-4 with TRBJ2-7; TRBD2 agrees at 10 bases. The CDR3 totals 15 residues. V lost 5 bases and J lost 0; bases outside the gene matches: 4. This CDR3 is CASSESSGGSYEQYF. CDR3 sequence (DNA): TGTGCCAGCAGTGAATCTAGCGGGGGCTCCTACGAGCAGTACTTC.

With regard to this clonotype: Its ends do not fully match the called genes, so a read error is possible. This chain joins TRBV5-1 and TRBJ2-7; D remains unclear. CDR3 size: 12 residues. Germline V gene sequence: CDR1 SGHRS, CDR2 YFSETQ. CDR3 protein: CAGSLIPYEQYF. CDR3 bases: TGCGCCGGCAGCTTGATACCCTACGAGCAGTACTTC. The variable domain in full, completed from reference TRBV5-1 and TRBJ2-7, reads KAGVTQTPRYLIKTRGQQVTLSCSPISGHRSVSWYQQTPGQGLQFLFEYFSETQRNKGNFPGRFSGRQFSNSRSEMNVSTLELGDSALYLCAGSLIPYEQYFGPGTRLTVT.

There are a few counts of this clonotype. The chain links TRBV10-3 to TRBJ1-1; the D gene is possibly TRBD1 (6 bases). CDR1 and CDR2 (germline): ENHRY, SYGVKD. This CDR3 spans 13 amino acids. With 4 bases removed from V and 6 bases from J, the gap between germline ends came to 12 bases. The CDR3 DNA reads TGTGCCATCAGTGCGTTAGGGGGGGCTGAAGCTTTCTTT. Protein: CAISALGGAEAFF.

About this clonotype: Given a much more abundant clone one base away, this may be a read error. V and J are TRBV28 and TRBJ2-3; D gene ambiguous. Trimming removed 6 bases at V and 0 bases at J, with 7 bases between. The CDR3 sequence is 13 residues long. The germline V gene encodes CDR1 MDHEN and CDR2 SYDVKM. CDR3 sequence (DNA): TGTGCCAGCAGCCCGATGAGCACAGATACGCAGTATTTT. It translates to CASSPMSTDTQYF.

This chain connects TRBV29-1 to TRBJ1-4, with D uncertain. The CDR3 length is 12 residues. With 7 bases removed from V and 3 bases from J, the gap between germline ends came to 9 bases. Germline CDR1 is SQVTM and CDR2 is ANQGSEA. The CDR3 DNA follows: TGCAGCGCGGGTCGGTCTAATGAAAAACTGTTTTTT. This sequence encodes CSAGRSNEKLFF. Looking up the rest from reference TRBV29-1 and TRBJ1-4 gives the full variable domain: SAVISQKPSRDICQRGTSLTIQCQVDSQVTMMFWYRQQPGQSLTLIATANQGSEATYESGFVIDKFPISRPNLTFSTLTVSNMSPEDSSIYLCSAGRSNEKLFFGSGTQLSVL.

This clonotype was observed once. A clone one base away is much larger, so this may be a read error. This sequence joins TRBV29-1 and TRBJ2-1, with 9 bases lining up with TRBD1. V was clipped by 7 bases and J by 6 bases; unmatched bases: 13. CDR3 length equals 15 residues. CDR1 is SQVTM, CDR2 ANQGSEA, per germline. The CDR3 is CSAPPHRGLSNEQFF. Written as DNA, the CDR3 is TGCAGCGCCCCCCCCCACAGGGGGCTCAGCAATGAGCAGTTCTTC.

This sequence joins TRBV7-6 and TRBJ1-1, with TRBD1 as a possible D gene (5 bases). With 1 base removed from V and 1 base from J, the gap between germline ends came to 10 bases. Germline values: CDR1 SGHVS, CDR2 FNYEAQ. CDR3 size: 15 residues. The CDR3 nucleotides are TGTGCCAGCAGCTTAGACGGCAGGGAGAACACTGAAGCTTTCTTT. It codes for CASSLDGRENTEAFF.

The chain joins TRBV20-1 to TRBJ2-5; 8 bases fit TRBD1. J was trimmed by 1 base and V by 4 bases; bases with no gene match: 8. Germline-derived CDR1 and CDR2 are DFQATT and SNEGSKA (reference sequence). This CDR3 is 15 amino acids long. The CDR3 coding sequence is TGCAGTGCTATCGGACAGGGCGACGTCCAAGAGACCCAGTACTTC. It specifies CSAIGQGDVQETQYF.

The chain employs TRBV12-5 and TRBJ1-2, with D unresolved. CDR1 is LGHNT, CDR2 FRNRAP, per germline. The CDR3 sequence is 15 residues long. V was clipped by 4 bases and J by 8 bases, with 20 bases between them. This CDR3 reads CASGSLRSGRYGYTF. The CDR3 DNA reads as TGTGCTAGTGGTTCCCTTCGGTCAGGACGGTACGGCTACACCTTC.

The V call is TRBV25-1, the J call TRBJ1-4; D gene unclear. Germline loops: CDR1 MGHDK, CDR2 SYGVNS. The V end lost 6 bases, the J end lost 10 bases, and 9 bases lay between the germline ends. The CDR3 extends over 11 amino acids. The CDR3 protein is CASRAYGKLFF. DNA of the CDR3: TGTGCCAGCAGGGCATACGGAAAACTGTTTTTT.

This clonotype was seen more than once but under ten times. This rearrangement joins TRBV10-3 to TRBJ2-5, with D perhaps TRBD2 (5 bases). Per the germline V gene, CDR1 is ENHRY and CDR2 is SYGVKD. Trimming pared 3 bases from V and 2 bases from J, leaving 13 bases between. The CDR3 sequence is 15 residues long. The CDR3 nucleotides are TGTGCCATCAGTGATTTGAACCGGGATCAAGAGACCCAGTACTTC. Its translation: CAISDLNRDQETQYF.

This clonotype was counted only a few times. The rearrangement links TRBV7-2 to TRBJ2-7; TRBD2 agrees at 9 bases. J was trimmed by 1 base and V by 5 bases; bases with no gene match: 3. CDR3 length equals 14 residues. Germline V lookup: CDR1 SGHTA, CDR2 FQGNSA. CDR3 sequence: CASSAGLASYEQYF. CDR3 in DNA: TGTGCCAGCAGCGCGGGACTAGCATCCTACGAGCAGTACTTC.

This clonotype was seen more than once but under ten times. The chain is built from TRBV5-1 and TRBJ1-1; tentative D call: TRBD1 (5 bases). V was clipped by 4 bases and J by 1 base, with 14 bases between them. Germline V gives CDR1 SGHRS, CDR2 YFSETQ. The CDR3 sequence is 15 residues long. The CDR3 loop reads CASSPTVTGNTEAFF. DNA for the CDR3: TGCGCCAGCAGCCCGACCGTTACAGGGAACACTGAAGCTTTCTTT.

This clonotype occurred many times. CDR3 residues: CAISETGSGHTQYF. The CDR3 nucleotides read TGTGCCATCAGTGAGACAGGGTCAGGGCATACGCAGTATTTT. This chain connects TRBV10-3 to TRBJ2-3; TRBD1 is a possible D gene (6 bases). The CDR3 has 14 amino acids. Trimming took off 2 bases at V and 7 bases at J, with 13 bases between the two ends. CDR1 and CDR2 from the germline V gene are ENHRY and SYGVKD.

In the case of this clonotype: Compared with germline, one end of the junction differs, possibly owing to a read error. This sequence joins TRBV29-1 and TRBJ1-2; TRBD1 aligns across 7 bases. Germline V CDR1 and CDR2: SQVTM, ANQGSEA. The CDR3 sequence is 11 residues long. This CDR3 is CSVQGRDGCTF. In nucleotides, the CDR3 is TGCAGCGTACAGGGGAGGGATGGCTGCACCTTC. The whole variable domain, remainder taken from reference TRBV29-1 and TRBJ1-2, is SAVISQKPSRDICQRGTSLTIQCQVDSQVTMMFWYRQQPGQSLTLIATANQGSEATYESGFVIDKFPISRPNLTFSTLTVSNMSPEDSSIYLCSVQGRDGCTFGSGTRLTVV.

This chain links TRBV20-1 with TRBJ2-7; D unclear. CDR3 length: 10 amino acids. Between the trimmed V and J ends, which lost 3 bases and 6 bases, there was a span of 6 bases. Germline V gene data show CDR1 as DFQATT and CDR2 as SNEGSKA (reference sequence). CDR3 amino acids: CSARWGEQYF. The CDR3, as DNA: TGCAGTGCTAGGTGGGGCGAGCAGTACTTC.

The chain combines TRBV27 with TRBJ2-7; D possibly uses TRBD1 or TRBD2 (5 bases each). CDR3 length: 15 residues. Trimming stripped 4 bases from V and 1 base from J, with 14 bases between. Germline loops: CDR1 MNHEY, CDR2 SMNVEV (reference sequence). CDR3 loop: CASSSRGVRSYEQYF. The CDR3 nucleotides read TGTGCCAGCAGTTCGAGGGGTGTTAGGTCCTACGAGCAGTACTTC.

This clonotype was observed a few times. The chain has TRBV7-2 and TRBJ1-2; no definite D call. The V gene's germline CDR1 is SGHTA and CDR2 FQGNSA. The V end was cut by 5 bases, the J end by 4 bases, with 11 bases between. The CDR3 loop spans 13 amino acids. In DNA, the CDR3 is TGTGCCAGCAGCAAAGGACCGCCCTATGGCTACACCTTC. Amino acids: CASSKGPPYGYTF.

This clonotype was recorded a few times. The chain employs TRBV20-1 and TRBJ1-6; D gene unclear. The CDR3 has 15 residues. CDR1 DFQATT and CDR2 SNEGSKA come from the germline V gene (reference sequence). The V and J ends lost 6 bases and 0 bases respectively, with 12 bases between them. DNA for the CDR3: TGCAGTGCCTCCCCCTTCAGCTCCTATAATTCACCCCTCCACTTT. Its protein product is CSASPFSSYNSPLHF.

The chain carries TRBV30 and TRBJ1-1; no definite D call. From germline, CDR1 is GTSNPN and CDR2 SVGIG (reference sequence). The CDR3 length is 14 residues. Trimming left V 0 bases short and J 4 bases short, with 12 bases between. The CDR3 DNA is TGTGCCTGGAGTGTAGGCAGTAGAGCCACTGAAGCTTTCTTT. Its translation is CAWSVGSRATEAFF. The full variable domain, completed using reference TRBV30 and TRBJ1-1, is SQTIHQWPATLVQPVGSPLSLECTVEGTSNPNLYWYRQAAGRGLQLLFYSVGIGQISSEVPQNLSASRPQDRQFILSSKKLLLSDSGFYLCAWSVGSRATEAFFGQGTRLTVV.

V is TRBV7-9 and J is TRBJ1-2; 8 positions match TRBD1. Germline lookup yields CDR1 SEHNR and CDR2 FQNEAQ (reference sequence). CDR3 length equals 14 residues. V lost 2 bases, J lost 7 bases, and 6 bases stayed unmatched. The CDR3 region has the DNA TGTGCCAGCAGCTTAATCGGACAGGGAGGTGGCTACACCTTC. This codes for CASSLIGQGGGYTF.

Only a few counts were recorded for this clonotype. The J gene is TRBJ2-1, the V gene TRBV24-1, with 10 bases lining up with TRBD2. Per the germline V gene, CDR1 is KGHDR and CDR2 is SFDVKD. The CDR3 consists of 15 residues. V trimming: 9 bases; J trimming: 0 bases; junction bases outside the gene matches: 4. The CDR3 nucleotides are TGTGCCACCGCACCTAGCGGGAGCTCCTACAATGAGCAGTTCTTC. Translated: CATAPSGSSYNEQFF.

V is TRBV5-1 and J is TRBJ2-1; TRBD2 agrees at 11 bases. V lost 1 base and J lost 9; bases outside the gene matches: 12. This CDR3 has 17 amino acids. Germline V gene lookup returns CDR1 SGHRS and CDR2 YFSETQ. The CDR3 protein is CASSLTPGLAALAEQFF. The CDR3 DNA follows: TGCGCCAGCAGCTTGACTCCGGGACTAGCGGCTTTAGCTGAGCAGTTCTTC.

The chain recombines TRBV5-6 with TRBJ2-1; D perhaps matches TRBD2 (6 bases). The CDR3 runs 15 residues. Germline V gene lookup returns CDR1 SGHDT and CDR2 YYEEEE. V lost 0 bases and J 7 bases, leaving 14 bases between the germline ends. CDR3 bases: TGTGCCAGCAGCTTGGAAGGGACTTCCAAAAATGAGCAGTTCTTC. Residues: CASSLEGTSKNEQFF.

The CDR3: CASSRAGTSGRGSYNEQFF. The CDR3 region has the DNA TGCGCCAGCAGCCGTGCGGGGACTAGCGGGAGAGGCTCCTACAATGAGCAGTTCTTC. This sequence joins TRBV5-1 and TRBJ2-1, with TRBD2 identical over 14 bases. Germline CDR1 SGHRS, CDR2 YFSETQ. After removal of 4 bases from V and 0 bases from J, the junction contained 9 bases not matched to a gene. The CDR3 is 19 residues long.

This clonotype was seen only a few times. The chain combines TRBV6-1 with TRBJ2-1; tentative D call: TRBD1 (6 bases). Trimming removed 0 bases at V and 8 bases at J, with 11 bases between. The V gene's germline CDR1 is MNHNS and CDR2 SASEGT. CDR3 size: 14 residues. CDR3 protein: CASSEAQGYDEQFF. The CDR3 region has the DNA TGTGCCAGCAGTGAAGCACAGGGTTACGATGAGCAGTTCTTC.

As regards this clonotype: At one of its ends the junction is not consistent with the germline gene, which may arise from a read error. The chain links TRBV13 to TRBJ2-7; D ambiguous. Per the germline V gene, CDR1 is PRHDT and CDR2 is FYEKMQ (reference sequence). The CDR3 spans 13 residues. For the CDR3, the DNA is TGTGCCGGCAGCTTAGGTAGAGGCTACGAGCAGTACTTC. It is translated as CAGSLGRGYEQYF. Full variable domain (missing parts from reference TRBV13 and TRBJ2-7): AAGVIQSPRHLIKEKRETATLKCYPIPRHDTVYWYQQGPGQDPQFLISFYEKMQSDKGSIPDRFSAQQFSDYHSELNMSSLELGDSALYFCAGSLGRGYEQYFGPGTRLTVT.